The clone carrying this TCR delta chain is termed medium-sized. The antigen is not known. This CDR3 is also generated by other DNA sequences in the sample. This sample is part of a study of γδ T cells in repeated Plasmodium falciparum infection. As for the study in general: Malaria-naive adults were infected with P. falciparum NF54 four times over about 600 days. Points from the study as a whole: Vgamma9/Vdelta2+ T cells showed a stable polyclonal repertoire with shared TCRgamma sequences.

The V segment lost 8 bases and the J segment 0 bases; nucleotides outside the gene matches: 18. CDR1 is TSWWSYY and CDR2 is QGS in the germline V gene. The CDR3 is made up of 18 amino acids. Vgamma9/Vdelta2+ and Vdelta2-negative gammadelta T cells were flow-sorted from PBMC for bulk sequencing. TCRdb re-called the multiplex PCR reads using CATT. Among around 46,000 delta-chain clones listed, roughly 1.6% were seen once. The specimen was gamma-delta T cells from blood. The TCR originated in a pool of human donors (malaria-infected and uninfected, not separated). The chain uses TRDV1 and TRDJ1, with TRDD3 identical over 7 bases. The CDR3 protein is CALTLAITGDSYTDKLIF. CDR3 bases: TGTGCTCTTACTCTAGCCATTACTGGGGATTCTTACACCGATAAACTCATCTTT.